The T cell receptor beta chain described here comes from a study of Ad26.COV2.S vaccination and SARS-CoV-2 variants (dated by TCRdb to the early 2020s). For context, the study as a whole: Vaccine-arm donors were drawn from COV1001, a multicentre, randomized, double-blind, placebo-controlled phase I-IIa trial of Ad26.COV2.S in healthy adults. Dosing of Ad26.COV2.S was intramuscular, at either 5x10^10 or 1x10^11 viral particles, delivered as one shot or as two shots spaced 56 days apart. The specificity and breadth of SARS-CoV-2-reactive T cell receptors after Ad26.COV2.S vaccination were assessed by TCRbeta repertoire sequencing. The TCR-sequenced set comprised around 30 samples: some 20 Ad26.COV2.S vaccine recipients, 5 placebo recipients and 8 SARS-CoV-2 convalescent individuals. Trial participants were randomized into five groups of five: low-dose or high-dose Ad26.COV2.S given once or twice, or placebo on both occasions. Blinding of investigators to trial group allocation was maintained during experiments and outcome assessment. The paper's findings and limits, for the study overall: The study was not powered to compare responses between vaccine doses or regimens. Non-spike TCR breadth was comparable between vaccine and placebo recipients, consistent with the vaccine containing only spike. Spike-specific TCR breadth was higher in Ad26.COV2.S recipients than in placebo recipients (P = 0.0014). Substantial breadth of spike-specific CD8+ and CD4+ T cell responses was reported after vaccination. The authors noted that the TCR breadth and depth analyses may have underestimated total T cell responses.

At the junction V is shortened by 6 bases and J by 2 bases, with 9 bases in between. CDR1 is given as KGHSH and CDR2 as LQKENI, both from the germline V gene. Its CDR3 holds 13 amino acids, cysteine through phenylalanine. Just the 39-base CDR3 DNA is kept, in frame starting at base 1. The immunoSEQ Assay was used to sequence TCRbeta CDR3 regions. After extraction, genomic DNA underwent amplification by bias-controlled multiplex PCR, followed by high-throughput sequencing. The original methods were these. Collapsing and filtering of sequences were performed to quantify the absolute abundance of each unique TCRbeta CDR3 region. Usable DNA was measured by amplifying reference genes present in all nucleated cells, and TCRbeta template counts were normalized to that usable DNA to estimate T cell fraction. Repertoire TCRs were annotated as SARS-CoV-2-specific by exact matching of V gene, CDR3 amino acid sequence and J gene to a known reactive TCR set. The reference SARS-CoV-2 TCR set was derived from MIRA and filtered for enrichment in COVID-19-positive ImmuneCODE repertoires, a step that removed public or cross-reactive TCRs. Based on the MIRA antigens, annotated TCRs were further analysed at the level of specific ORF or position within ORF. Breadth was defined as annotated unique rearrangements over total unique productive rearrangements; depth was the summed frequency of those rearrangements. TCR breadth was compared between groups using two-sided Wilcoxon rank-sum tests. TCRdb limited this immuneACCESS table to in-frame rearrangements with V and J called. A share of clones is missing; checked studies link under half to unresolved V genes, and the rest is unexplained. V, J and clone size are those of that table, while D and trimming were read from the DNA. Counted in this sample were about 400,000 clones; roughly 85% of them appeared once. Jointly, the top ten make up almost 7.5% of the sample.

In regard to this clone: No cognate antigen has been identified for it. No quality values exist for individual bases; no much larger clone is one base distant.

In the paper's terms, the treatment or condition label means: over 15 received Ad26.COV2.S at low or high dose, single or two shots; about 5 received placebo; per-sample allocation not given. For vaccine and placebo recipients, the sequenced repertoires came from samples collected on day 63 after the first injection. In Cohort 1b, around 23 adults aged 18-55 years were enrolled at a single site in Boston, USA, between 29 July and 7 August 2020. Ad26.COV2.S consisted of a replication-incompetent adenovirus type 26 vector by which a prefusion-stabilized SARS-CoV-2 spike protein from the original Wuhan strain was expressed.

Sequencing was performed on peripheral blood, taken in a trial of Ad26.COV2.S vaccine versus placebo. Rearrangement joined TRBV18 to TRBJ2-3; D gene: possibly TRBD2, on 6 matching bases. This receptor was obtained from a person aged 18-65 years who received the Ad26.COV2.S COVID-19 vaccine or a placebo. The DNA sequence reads TGTGCCAGCTCGGGGGAGGTCACAGATACGCAGTATTTT. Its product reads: CASSGEVTDTQYF.